A single sample is the source of the 26 T cell receptor beta chains below, sequenced in a study of blood T cell repertoires in COVID-19. Sequenced by immunoSEQ multiplex PCR; TCRdb stores in-frame clones only, minus some. This sample carries around 40,000 clones, 80% to 95% of them seen once, and the ten largest clones take less than 7%. Sequencing input: peripheral blood. These TCRs come from a woman of 80 years or more with acute or convalescent COVID-19.

V and J are TRBV12-5 and TRBJ2-7; unclear D gene. Trimming removed 6 bases at V and 1 base at J, with 13 bases between. CDR3 length: 14 amino acids. From germline, CDR1 is LGHNT and CDR2 FRNRAP. Written as DNA, the CDR3 is TGTGCTAGTGGATACGCAGGTTCTTCCTACGAGCAGTACTTC. It specifies CASGYAGSSYEQYF.

V gene TRBV2 combines with J gene TRBJ2-6; TRBD2 matches at 7 bases. With 4 bases clipped from V and 0 bases from J, the junction kept 0 bases outside the gene matches. This CDR3 has 15 residues. CDR1 is SNHLY and CDR2 is FYNNEI in the germline V gene. The chain's CDR3 is CASSGGGSGANVLTF. CDR3 in DNA: TGTGCCAGCAGTGGGGGGGGCTCTGGGGCCAACGTCCTGACTTTC.

The chain links TRBV12-3 or TRBV12-4 to TRBJ1-2; D possibly corresponds to TRBD1 (6 bases). V lost 5 bases, J lost 8 bases, and 12 bases lay in between. There are 12 residues in the CDR3. CDR3 nucleotides: TGTGCCAGCAGTGTTACAGGGTACGGCTACACCTTC. This codes for CASSVTGYGYTF.

This sequence joins TRBV5-8 and TRBJ1-6; D call uncertain. There are 13 residues in the CDR3. With 4 bases removed from V and 7 bases from J, the gap between germline ends came to 9 bases. The germline V gene encodes CDR1 SGHTS and CDR2 YDEGEE. CDR3 sequence reads: CASSQHRNSPLHF. CDR3 DNA sequence: TGTGCCAGCAGCCAACACCGAAATTCACCCCTCCACTTT. Based on the CDR3 plus reference TRBV5-8 and TRBJ1-6, the full variable domain is EAGVTQSPTHLIKTRGQQATLRCSPISGHTSVYWYQQALGLGLQFLLWYDEGEERNRGNFPPRFSGRQFPNYSSELNVNALELEDSALYLCASSQHRNSPLHFGNGTRLTVT.

This clone was detected a few times. This rearrangement joins TRBV6-5 to TRBJ1-1; unclear D gene. Trimming took 4 bases from V and 5 from J, leaving 14 bases between them. Germline lookup yields CDR1 MNHEY and CDR2 SVGAGI. The CDR3 spans 14 residues. CDR3 amino acids: CASSSDWSGTEAFF. CDR3 DNA sequence: TGTGCCAGCAGTTCGGACTGGAGTGGGACTGAAGCTTTCTTT.

The V gene is TRBV5-1, the J gene TRBJ1-1; 9 nucleotides align to TRBD1. The length of the CDR3 is 14 residues. V dropped 3 bases and J dropped 4; count of bases not matched to a gene: 4. Germline V gene lookup returns CDR1 SGHRS and CDR2 YFSETQ. Written as DNA, the CDR3 is TGCGCCAGCAGCTCACAGGGGGCCGGCACTGAAGCTTTCTTT. Translated: CASSSQGAGTEAFF.

The V and J genes are TRBV30 and TRBJ1-1; 10 nucleotides align to TRBD1. Per germline, CDR1 GTSNPN and CDR2 SVGIG (reference sequence). This CDR3 has 15 amino acids. Trimming at V came to 0 bases and at J to 7 bases, leaving 8 bases not matched to a gene. CDR3: CAWSVWDRGRIEAFF. The DNA for the CDR3 is TGTGCCTGGAGTGTTTGGGACAGGGGAAGGATTGAAGCTTTCTTT.

The chain employs TRBV28 and TRBJ2-2; a possible D gene is TRBD2 (6 bases). V lost 4 bases, J lost 7 bases, and 16 bases lay in between. The CDR3 sequence is 15 residues long. Germline V gene data show CDR1 as MDHEN and CDR2 as SYDVKM. CDR3 loop: CASSSPGEESGELFF. DNA of the CDR3: TGTGCCAGCAGTTCCCCGGGGGAGGAGAGCGGGGAGCTGTTTTTT.

The chain couples TRBV5-1 to TRBJ2-7; 12 bases match TRBD1. Germline CDR1 is SGHRS and CDR2 is YFSETQ. The CDR3 totals 16 residues. With V trimmed by 0 bases and J by 6 bases, 7 bases remained unmatched. CDR3 protein: CASSLVPGTGGSEQYF. The CDR3 region has the DNA TGCGCCAGCAGCTTGGTCCCCGGGACAGGGGGCTCCGAGCAGTACTTC.

This clone was observed a handful of times. The J gene is TRBJ1-1, the V gene TRBV30; weak D call: TRBD1 (6 bases). V was shortened by 3 bases and J by 0 bases, with 14 bases between the two germline ends. This CDR3 region has 15 residues. Germline CDR1 and CDR2: GTSNPN and SVGIG (reference sequence). The DNA of the CDR3 is TGTGCCTGGAGGGAGAGACAGGCTATGAACACTGAAGCTTTCTTT. Translated: CAWRERQAMNTEAFF.

V and J are TRBV3-1 (or the pseudogene TRBV3-2) and TRBJ2-7; D possibly corresponds to TRBD2 (6 bases). The germline V gene has CDR1 LGHDT and CDR2 YNNKEL (reference sequence). CDR3 length equals 17 residues. V gave up 4 bases and J gave up 0 bases, with 19 bases separating them. The DNA for the CDR3 is TGTGCCAGCAGCCCGTTCTACGGGGCGGGAAGCTCCTACGAGCAGTACTTC. Amino acid sequence: CASSPFYGAGSSYEQYF.

The chain has TRBV7-3 and TRBJ2-5, with 7 bases identical to TRBD2. Germline CDR1 reads SGHTA; CDR2 reads FQGTGA. This CDR3 is 13 amino acids long. Trimming removed 3 bases from V and 5 bases from J; junction bases left unmatched: 3. CDR3: CASSFNGRETQYF. CDR3 nucleotides: TGTGCCAGCAGCTTTAACGGGAGGGAGACCCAGTACTTC.

The chain couples TRBV19 to TRBJ1-5, with D uncertain. The V end was cut by 2 bases, the J end by 4 bases, with 9 bases between. The germline gives CDR1 LNHDA, CDR2 SQIVND (reference sequence). The CDR3 extends over 14 amino acids. CDR3 sequence reads: CASSIFNPNQPQHF. In DNA, the CDR3 is TGTGCCAGTAGTATATTTAATCCGAATCAGCCCCAGCATTTT.

The rearrangement uses TRBV7-3 and TRBJ1-1, with no clear D. Germline V gives CDR1 SGHTA, CDR2 FQGTGA. V lost 2 bases to trimming and J lost 0 bases, with 4 bases between them. The CDR3 loop spans 13 amino acids. CDR3 amino acids: CASSLYMNTEAFF. In nucleotides, the CDR3 is TGTGCCAGCAGCTTATACATGAACACTGAAGCTTTCTTT. Full variable domain (missing parts from reference TRBV7-3 and TRBJ1-1): GAGVSQTPSNKVTEKGKYVELRCDPISGHTALYWYRQSLGQGPEFLIYFQGTGAADDSGLPNDRFFAVRPEGSVSTLKIQRTERGDSAVYLCASSLYMNTEAFFGQGTRLTVV.

The V call is TRBV6-5, the J call TRBJ1-2, with TRBD1 identical over 9 bases. Germline V lookup: CDR1 MNHEY, CDR2 SVGAGI. V shed 8 bases, J shed 3 bases, and the junction held 10 bases outside the gene matches. This CDR3 has 15 residues. CDR3 residues: CASSLPRTGDYGYTF. DNA for the CDR3: TGTGCCAGCTCCTTACCCCGGACAGGGGACTATGGCTACACCTTC.

The V gene is TRBV5-1, the J gene TRBJ2-5; possibly TRBD2 for D (6 bases). CDR1 is SGHRS and CDR2 is YFSETQ in the germline V gene. The CDR3 runs 14 residues. The V end lost 7 bases, the J end lost 2 bases, and 15 bases lay between the germline ends. CDR3 in amino acids: CASCRLGLQETQYF. In DNA form, the CDR3 reads TGCGCCAGCTGTCGACTAGGGCTACAAGAGACCCAGTACTTC.

This sequence joins TRBV5-1 and TRBJ1-1; TRBD1 aligns across 10 bases. Trimming took 2 bases from V and 2 from J; bases not matched to a gene: 9. The CDR3 is 17 amino acids. CDR1 SGHRS and CDR2 YFSETQ come from the germline V gene. DNA of the CDR3: TGCGCCAGCAGCTTCCCACCAGGGACAGGGGATAACACTGAAGCTTTCTTT. It yields the protein CASSFPPGTGDNTEAFF.

This clone was recorded a few times. The sample carries other DNA sequences with the same CDR3. The chain uses TRBV30 and TRBJ1-1; the D gene is possibly TRBD1 (5 bases). This CDR3 region has 11 residues. Looked up from germline, CDR1 is GTSNPN and CDR2 is SVGIG (reference sequence). V was shortened by 5 bases and J by 5 bases, with 9 bases between the two germline ends. CDR3 amino acids: CAWARGTEAFF. In DNA form, the CDR3 reads TGTGCCTGGGCCCGGGGGACTGAAGCTTTCTTT.

The chain recombines TRBV29-1 with TRBJ1-2; a possible D gene is TRBD1 (5 bases). Trimming removed 7 bases from V and 8 bases from J, with 23 bases in between. CDR1 and CDR2 (germline): SQVTM, ANQGSEA. This CDR3 is 14 amino acids long. Here the CDR3 DNA reads TGCAGCGGTGACCTCCCCGGGACTGGGAAGGGCTACACCTTC. It codes for CSGDLPGTGKGYTF.

V usage is TRBV5-8 and J usage is TRBJ2-7; a weak D match, TRBD1 (5 bases). Trimming stripped 5 bases from V and 7 bases from J, with 10 bases between. This CDR3 is built from 11 residues. The germline V gene has CDR1 SGHTS and CDR2 YDEGEE. CDR3 loop: CASRKTDEQYF. The CDR3 DNA is TGTGCCAGCAGAAAGACAGATGAGCAGTACTTC.

The rearrangement joins TRBV30 to TRBJ2-7; 8 bases line up with TRBD1. This CDR3 has 13 amino acids. Germline V gene lookup returns CDR1 GTSNPN and CDR2 SVGIG (reference sequence). Losses at the gene ends were 3 bases for V and 9 bases for J; bases not matched to a gene: 10. CDR3 bases: TGTGCCTGGAGCGCAGGGGGCCCAGGTGCGCAGTACTTC. Translated: CAWSAGGPGAQYF.

This clone has only one observation. The rearrangement joins TRBV3-1 (or the pseudogene TRBV3-2) to TRBJ1-1; D possibly corresponds to TRBD1 (5 bases). The CDR3 is 16 residues long. Looked up from germline, CDR1 is LGHDT and CDR2 is YNNKEL (reference sequence). V dropped 2 bases and J dropped 6 bases, with 19 bases sitting between them. This CDR3 reads CASSQTGGGGNAEAFF. DNA of the CDR3: TGTGCCAGCAGCCAAACCGGGGGGGGAGGGAATGCTGAAGCTTTCTTT.

This sequence joins TRBV3-1 (or the pseudogene TRBV3-2) and TRBJ1-3, with a possible D match to TRBD1 (6 bases). Per germline, CDR1 LGHDT and CDR2 YNNKEL (reference sequence). The CDR3 extends over 16 amino acids. Trimming removed 4 bases from V and 3 bases from J, with 16 bases in between. The CDR3 coding sequence is TGTGCCAGCAGCCGCGGGACGGGGGGCCGTGGAAACACCATATATTTT. Its protein is CASSRGTGGRGNTIYF.

The chain employs TRBV7-6 and TRBJ2-1; weak D call: TRBD2 (6 bases). The V and J ends lost 5 bases and 8 bases respectively, with 16 bases between them. This CDR3 spans 14 amino acids. Germline CDR1 is SGHVS and CDR2 is FNYEAQ. CDR3: CASSPLGGVDEQFF. The CDR3 nucleotides are TGTGCCAGCAGCCCCTTGGGGGGAGTGGATGAGCAGTTCTTC.

This sequence joins TRBV11-1 and TRBJ2-5; D may be TRBD1 (5 bases). The V end lost 3 bases, the J end lost 2 bases, and 7 bases lay between the germline ends. Germline V gene lookup returns CDR1 SGHAT and CDR2 FQDESV (reference sequence). This CDR3 is 13 amino acids long. CDR3 DNA sequence: TGTGCCAGCAGCTTCCAGGGTCAAGAGACCCAGTACTTC. It encodes CASSFQGQETQYF.

For the CDR3, the DNA is TGTGCCAGCAGCCCCAACGGGGCGCGGGGTGAGCAGTTCTTC. Its translation is CASSPNGARGEQFF. The chain is built from TRBV6-5 and TRBJ2-1, with D possibly TRBD2 on 6 matching bases. Trimming shortened V by 6 bases and J by 9 bases, and 18 bases separated the two germline ends. There are 14 residues in the CDR3. The V gene's germline CDR1 is MNHEY and CDR2 SVGAGI.